The rows below give T cell receptor beta chains drawn from one sample of a study of T-cell reconstitution after alpha-beta-depleted transplantation in children. TCRdb itself ran the PCR reads through MiXCR, one entry per CDR3 protein. Seen here are 70,000 to 95,000 distinct CDR3 sequences, 15% to 18% observed once, and the top ten hold around 20%. The input for sequencing was PBMCs, mostly from graft donor cells, taken 180 days after TCRalphabeta/CD19-depleted stem cell transplant. These receptors were obtained from a male patient aged 2 to 10 who had a stem cell transplant for acute lymphoblastic leukemia, so the T cells may come from the graft donor. The conserved cysteine and the conserved F or W are not part of the CDR3 here.

V,J,CDR3
TRBV4-2,TRBJ1-5,ASSLQAGSYSNQPQH
TRBV7-8,TRBJ2-7,ASTTRSGNYEQY
TRBV15,TRBJ2-3,ATSRVSSDTQY
TRBV7-8,TRBJ1-1,ASSLGFLGGAEAF
TRBV5-1,TRBJ2-5,ASSLGQGAKETQY
TRBV29-1,TRBJ2-5,SVEGTGLASETQY
TRBV6-5,TRBJ1-5,ASRPTSGVQH
TRBV5-5,TRBJ2-1,ASSFAPGQQF
TRBV7-6,TRBJ2-2,ASSAPPSGTGELF
TRBV12-3/TRBV12-4,TRBJ1-5,ASSLSRAAQPQH
TRBV3-1,TRBJ1-1,ASSQDLGRALMNTEAF
TRBV12-3/TRBV12-4,TRBJ2-7,ASSRSLPEQY
TRBV20-1,TRBJ2-5,SARGLGGETQY
TRBV12-3/TRBV12-4,TRBJ2-7,ASSLMFGTGDHEQY
TRBV12-3/TRBV12-4,TRBJ2-5,ASSSGQGVQETQY
TRBV28,TRBJ2-7,ATFDSYEQY
TRBV7-2,TRBJ2-1,ASSTRQTSYNEQF
TRBV15,TRBJ1-1,ATSRGGGRAGMNTEAF
TRBV20-1,TRBJ2-7,SARGLGPSYEQY
TRBV5-1,TRBJ1-2,ASSLFRGANYGYT
TRBV11-1,TRBJ2-2,ASSLWWDRGAGELF